This T cell receptor beta chain is drawn from a study of identical twins. This clonotype appeared many times. Its specificity is not known. Notes on the study in general: These conclusions were based on statistical analysis (cross-sectional, not following the same donors).

Template switching added a universal primer binding site, and final cDNA carried unique molecular identifiers. TCRdb re-called the 5' RACE reads with MiXCR, one entry per CDR3 protein. The table has under 350,000 distinct CDR3 sequences, 9.5% seen once. With no exceptions, donors were healthy Caucasians. V lost 3 bases and J 5 bases, leaving 10 bases between the germline ends. The CDR3 covers 12 residues. CDR1 is DFQATT, CDR2 SNEGSKA, per germline (reference sequence). This sample also appeared in a second study, on yellow fever vaccine responses in identical twins.

The sequence was obtained from a woman under 30 in good health. What was sequenced was CD8+ T cells sorted from blood. The rearrangement links TRBV20-1 to TRBJ1-1; possible D gene TRBD1, 6 bases. CDR3 nucleotides: TGCAGTGCTAGGGAGGGGGGAACTGAAGCTTTCTTT. Its translation: CSAREGGTEAFF.